These 2 T cell receptor beta chains share one sample of origin, sequenced in a study of early T cells in non-severe SARS-CoV-2 infection. In TCRdb, the 5' RACE reads were re-called with MiXCR into one record per CDR3 protein. The sample comprises fewer than 65,000 distinct CDR3 sequences, approximately 12% of which are singletons, and under 1.5% rests with the top ten. Material: whole blood. Receptors originate from an adult who was a healthcare worker with PCR-confirmed SARS-CoV-2 infection or an uninfected control (not recorded which).

This clonotype has ten or more counts. The chain joins TRBV7-3 to TRBJ2-7, with 7 bases aligning to TRBD2. Per the germline V gene, CDR1 is SGHTA and CDR2 is FQGTGA. V lost 1 base to trimming and J lost 3 bases; unmatched junction nucleotides: 6. The CDR3 runs 15 residues. The CDR3 region is CASSLSSGDRYEQYF. The CDR3 DNA follows: TGTGCCAGCAGCTTAAGCAGCGGGGACCGCTACGAGCAGTACTTC.

This clonotype was recorded at least ten times. V is TRBV19 and J is TRBJ2-2; 10 bases line up with TRBD1. V trimming: 4 bases; J trimming: 7 bases; junction bases outside the gene matches: 6. Germline V gives CDR1 LNHDA, CDR2 SQIVND (reference sequence). The CDR3 totals 15 residues. The CDR3 loop reads CASSRETGGHGELFF. The CDR3 bases are TGTGCCAGTAGTAGGGAGACAGGGGGCCACGGGGAGCTGTTTTTT.